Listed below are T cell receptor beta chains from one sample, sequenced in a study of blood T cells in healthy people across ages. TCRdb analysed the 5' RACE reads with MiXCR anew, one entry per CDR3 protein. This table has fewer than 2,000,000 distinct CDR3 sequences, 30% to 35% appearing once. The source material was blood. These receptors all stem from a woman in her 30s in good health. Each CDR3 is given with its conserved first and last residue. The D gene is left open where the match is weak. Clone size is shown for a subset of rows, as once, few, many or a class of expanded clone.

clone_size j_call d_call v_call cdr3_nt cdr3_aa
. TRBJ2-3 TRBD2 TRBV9 TGTGCCAGCAGCGTTCAGGGATCCGGGACTATAACAGATACGCAGTATTTT CASSVQGSGTITDTQYF
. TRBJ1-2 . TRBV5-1 TGCGCCAGCAGCTTGGCCGATCGCTCGGGCTACACCTTC CASSLADRSGYTF
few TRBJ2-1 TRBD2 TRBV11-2 TGTGCCAGCAGCGACCACGAGGCTAGCGGGCGAACCTACAATGAGCAGTTCTTC CASSDHEASGRTYNEQFF
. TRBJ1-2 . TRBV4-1 TGTGCCTGCAGCCAAGAGAGGTGGCAGAACATAATTAACTATGGCTACACCTTC CACSQERWQNIINYGYTF
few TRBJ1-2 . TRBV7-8 TGTGCCAGCAGCTTAGGGCAGTCCCTCTATGGCTACACCTTC CASSLGQSLYGYTF
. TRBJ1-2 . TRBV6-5 TGTGCCAGCAGTTCCCTTAAGAGTCAGGGCCGAAAGAACTATGGCTACACCTTC CASSSLKSQGRKNYGYTF
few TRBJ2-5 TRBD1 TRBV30 TGTGCCTGGAGAAACAGGGGCCAAGAGACCCAGTACTTC CAWRNRGQETQYF
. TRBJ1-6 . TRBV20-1 TGCAGTGCTAGAGACAGCTTGCCCCTCCACTTT CSARDSLPLHF
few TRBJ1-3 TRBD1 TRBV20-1 TGCAGTGCTAGGATGGACAGGTCCGGAAACACCATATATTTT CSARMDRSGNTIYF
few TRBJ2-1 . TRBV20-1 TGCAGTGCTAGAGTTTGGGGTAGCGGTAACTCCTACAATGAGCAGTTCTTC CSARVWGSGNSYNEQFF
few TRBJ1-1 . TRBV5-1 TGCGCCAGCAGCCCTGGCCGGGTCTCCAGGGACACTGAAGCTTTCTTT CASSPGRVSRDTEAFF
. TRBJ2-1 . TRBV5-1 TGCGCCAGCAGCTTGTTCCCAGGGGTTGGTGAGCAGTTCTTC CASSLFPGVGEQFF
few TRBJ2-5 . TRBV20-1 TGCAGTGCTAACCGCGGGGTCCAAGAGACCCAGTACTTC CSANRGVQETQYF
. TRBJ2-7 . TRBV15 TGTGCCACCAGCAGAGATGGGGGCGGGGTCCCCTCCTACGAGCAGTACTTC CATSRDGGGVPSYEQYF
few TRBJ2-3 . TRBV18 TGTGCCAGCTCACCACGGGCGGGGCCGAAGACAGATACGCAGTATTTT CASSPRAGPKTDTQYF
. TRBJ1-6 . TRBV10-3 TGTGCCACCTCGAGGGGCCTGACCGGGGATTCACCCCTCCACTTT CATSRGLTGDSPLHF
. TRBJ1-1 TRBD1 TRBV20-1 TGCAGTGCTAGGGGACAGAGGAACACTGAAGCTTTCTTT CSARGQRNTEAFF
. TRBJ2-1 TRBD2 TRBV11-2 TGTGCCTGTCAGACTAGCGGGGTCAATGAGCAGTTCTTC CACQTSGVNEQFF
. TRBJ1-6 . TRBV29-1 TGCAGCGTTGACGAGGGGGGTAATTCACCCCTCCACTTT CSVDEGGNSPLHF
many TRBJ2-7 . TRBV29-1 TGCAGCGTGGCAGTGGAGAACCCTTCCTACGAGCAGTACTTC CSVAVENPSYEQYF
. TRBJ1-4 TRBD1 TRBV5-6 TGTGCCAGCAGCTTGGCGACGACAGGGCAGGACGAAAAACTGTTTTTT CASSLATTGQDEKLFF
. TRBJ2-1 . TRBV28 TGTGCCAGCAGTTTATTAGGGACCAGAATTAAGGGGGATGAGCAGTTCTTC CASSLLGTRIKGDEQFF
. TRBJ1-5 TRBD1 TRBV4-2 TGTGCCAGCAGCCAAAGACAGGGTGATCAGCCCCAGCATTTT CASSQRQGDQPQHF
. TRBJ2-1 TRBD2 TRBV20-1 TGCAGTGCTAGACCCGGACTAGCGGGGCCGGGGGGTCAAGAGACCCAGTTCTTC CSARPGLAGPGGQETQFF
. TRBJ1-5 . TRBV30 TGTGCCTGGAGTGTACGTGAGTATCAGCCCCAGCATTTT CAWSVREYQPQHF
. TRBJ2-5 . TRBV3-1 TGTGCCAGCAGCCAAGAAACATCTAGACAAGAGACCCAGTACTTC CASSQETSRQETQYF
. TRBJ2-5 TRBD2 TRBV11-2 TGTGCCAGCAGCTTAGATCTCGGGCGGGGGGGGGAGACCCAGTACTTC CASSLDLGRGGETQYF
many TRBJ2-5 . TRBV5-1 TGCGCCAGCAGCTTGAACGCAGGGGGCGGGAGAGAGACCCAGTACTTC CASSLNAGGGRETQYF
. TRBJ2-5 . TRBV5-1 TGCGCCAGCAAACCAGCTGGACACCGAGGGCAAGAGACCCAGTACTTC CASKPAGHRGQETQYF
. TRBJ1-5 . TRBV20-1 TGCAGTGCTAGCCGTCCGATCCCCAGCAATCAGCCCCAGCATTTT CSASRPIPSNQPQHF
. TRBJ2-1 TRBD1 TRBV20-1 TGCAGTGCTGAGGTCCGACAGGGGGGGACCTACAATGAGCAGTTCTTC CSAEVRQGGTYNEQFF
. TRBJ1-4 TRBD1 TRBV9 TGTGCCAGCAGCGTAGGGGACAGGGATGAAAAACTGTTTTTT CASSVGDRDEKLFF
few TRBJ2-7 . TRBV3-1 TGTGCCAGCAGCCAAGGTCCCAGGGGCTCCTACGAGCAGTACTTC CASSQGPRGSYEQYF
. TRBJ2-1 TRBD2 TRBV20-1 TGCAGTGCTAGAGTCCTATCCGGGACTAGCGGGCCGAGCTCCTACAATGAGCAGTTCTTC CSARVLSGTSGPSSYNEQFF
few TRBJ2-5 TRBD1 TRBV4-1 TGCGCCAGCAGCCAGGTGGGGGACAGGGCCCGAGAGACCCAGTACTTC CASSQVGDRARETQYF
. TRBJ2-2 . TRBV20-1 TGCAGTGCTAGGAGCCCTTACGCCGGGGAGCTGTTTTTT CSARSPYAGELFF
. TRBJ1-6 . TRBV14 TGTGCCAGCAGCATCGGAAAGGGGAATTCACCCCTCCACTTT CASSIGKGNSPLHF
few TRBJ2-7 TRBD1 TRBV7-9 TGTGCCAGCAGCAACGGGGACAGGATTTACGAGCAGTACTTC CASSNGDRIYEQYF
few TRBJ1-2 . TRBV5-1 TGCGCCAGCAGCGTGAACGGACAGCTCTATGGCTACACCTTC CASSVNGQLYGYTF
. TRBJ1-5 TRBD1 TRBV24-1 TGTGCCACCAAAAAAGACAGGGCGGAACCTGAACTCCAGCCCCAGCATTTT CATKKDRAEPELQPQHF
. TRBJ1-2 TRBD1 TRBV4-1 TGCGCCAGCAGCCTGGGACAGGGTGTTAACTATGGCTACACCTTC CASSLGQGVNYGYTF
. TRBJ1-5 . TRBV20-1 TGCAGTACCCGGGAGGATAGCAATCAGCCCCAGCATTTT CSTREDSNQPQHF
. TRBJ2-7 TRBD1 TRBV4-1 TGCGCCAGCAGCCACCCGACCGGGACAGGGCGAGACGAGCAGTACTTC CASSHPTGTGRDEQYF
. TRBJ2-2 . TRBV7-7 TGTGCCAGCAGCAATGGGCGGGATGACACCGGGGAGCTGTTTTTT CASSNGRDDTGELFF
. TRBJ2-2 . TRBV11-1 TGTGCCAGCAGCTTAGGGACCGTTGGGGAGCTGTTTTTT CASSLGTVGELFF
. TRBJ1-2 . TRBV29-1 TGCAGCGTTGATGGCAGGGGATATGGCTACACCTTC CSVDGRGYGYTF
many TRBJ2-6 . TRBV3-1 TGTGCCAGCAGCGCGGGGACATCAGGGGCCAACGTCCTGACTTTC CASSAGTSGANVLTF
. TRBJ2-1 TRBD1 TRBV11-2 TGTGCCAGCAGCCGTATACAGGGGAACAACAATGAGCAGTTCTTC CASSRIQGNNNEQFF
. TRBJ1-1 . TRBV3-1 TGTGCCAGCAGCCAAGGGGAGGCTCTTGAAGCTTTCTTT CASSQGEALEAFF
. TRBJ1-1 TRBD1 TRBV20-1 TGCAGTGCCCCGACAGGGGGCCTTTGGACTGAAGCTTTCTTT CSAPTGGLWTEAFF
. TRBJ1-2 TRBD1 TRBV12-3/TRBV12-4 TGTGCCAGCAGTCCCACCGGGACAGGGAGTGGAGGCTACACCTTC CASSPTGTGSGGYTF
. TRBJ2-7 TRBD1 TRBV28 TGTGCCAGCAGGCAGGGGGCGGGAAACGAGCAGTACTTC CASRQGAGNEQYF
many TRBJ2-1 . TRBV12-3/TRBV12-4 TGTGCCAGCAGCCAGAGGCCGGGAGCGGGTGAGCAGTTCTTC CASSQRPGAGEQFF
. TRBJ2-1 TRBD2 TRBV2 TGTACCAGCACCGAGGGACTAGCGGGGGGGCCAGAGTTCTTC CTSTEGLAGGPEFF
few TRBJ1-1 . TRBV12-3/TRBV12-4 TGTGCCAGCAGTTTAGCGCTACCGAACACTGAAGCTTTCTTT CASSLALPNTEAFF
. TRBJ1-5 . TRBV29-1 TGCAGCGTTGAAGAAGGAGGGAATGGCAATCAGCCCCAGCATTTT CSVEEGGNGNQPQHF
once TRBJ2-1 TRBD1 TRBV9 TGTGCCAGCAACCGACAGGGGGCGGAAAGTAATGAGCAGTTCTTC CASNRQGAESNEQFF
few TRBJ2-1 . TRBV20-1 TGCAGTGCTAGAGTACTGACCAACAATGAGCAGTTCTTC CSARVLTNNEQFF
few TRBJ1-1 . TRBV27 TGTGCTAGCAGTTTTGTCGAGGGAATAGCTTTCTTT CASSFVEGIAFF